The rows below give T cell receptor beta chains drawn from one sample of a study of CD8+ T cells in alopecia areata. Assay: immunoSEQ multiplex PCR; the TCRdb copy retains only in-frame clones and omits some. This sample has 120,000 or so clones, with roughly 55% found just once. The specimen comprised CD4+ T cells sorted from blood, sampled at week 4, from a patient treated with tofacitinib. The receptors stem from a human donor with alopecia areata. The CDR3 runs from the conserved cysteine through the conserved F or W.

v_call,cdr3_aa
TRBV30,CAWSVESDYGYTF
TRBV9,CASSLMTGPGETQYF
TRBV10-3,CATAEDLSTDTQYF
TRBV30,CAGAPGGGIYGYTF
TRBV6-5,CASSRTTGGGETQYF
TRBV5-1,CASSFGGGGNEQFF
TRBV29-1,CSVDVGAGDYGYTF
TRBV5-1,CASGELGGYTEAFF
TRBV15,CATSRESGGDSPLHF
TRBV4-1,CASSPRQGGPYEQYF
TRBV29-1,CSVDSGGTGELFF
TRBV23-1,CASSHHTGGGYTF
TRBV5-1,CASSPTQGPGEQYF
TRBV4-1,CASSQGQSDSPLHF
TRBV10-3,CAISETGDSQPQHF
TRBV11-3,CASSPGGGTETQYF
TRBV29-1,CSVLLPFIGTQYF
TRBV27,CASKLSGANVLTF
TRBV7-2,CASSQPTALNTEAFF
TRBV7-2,CASSLVGGMTGELFF
TRBV4-1,CASSQEGVPRDSPLHF
TRBV19,CASSARTSGTYNEQFF